This T cell receptor (beta chain) originates from a study of CD8+ T cells in alopecia areata. The ends lost 0 bases at V and 2 bases at J; junction bases unmatched: 5. The CDR3 is 16 amino acids. Germline CDR1 and CDR2: MNHEY and SVGAGI. cDNA prepared by RNA extraction and subsequent reverse transcription served as the template for sequencing. TCRdb's table, derived via immunoSEQ multiplex PCR, lists solely in-frame clones and lacks some. The sample has over 150,000 clones; about 48% are singletons. Indicated treatment: oral pan-JAK inhibitor, 5-10 mg twice daily. The sequencing here drew on CD8+ T cells sorted from blood, taken at week 24, from a patient treated with tofacitinib. The rearrangement joins TRBV6-5 to TRBJ2-3; 7 bases fit TRBD2. This clonotype originated in a human donor with alopecia areata. CDR3 sequence: CASSYSQAGDTDTQYF. In DNA, the CDR3 is TGTGCCAGCAGTTACTCTCAGGCGGGGGACACAGATACGCAGTATTTT.